This is a list of T cell receptor beta chains from one sample in a study of T-cell reconstitution after alpha-beta-depleted transplantation in children. TCRdb reprocessed the PCR reads via MiXCR and lists one record per CDR3 protein. This repertoire shows around 580,000 distinct CDR3 sequences, about 23% found once; its top ten account for 14%. The specimen was PBMCs, mostly from graft donor cells, collected 360 days after TCRalphabeta/CD19-depleted stem cell transplant. The receptor set was obtained from a boy less than two years old who had a stem cell transplant for acute myeloid leukemia, so the T cells may come from the graft donor. Each CDR3 is given with its conserved first and last residue. Each record gives: D gene, V gene, clone size, J gene, CDR3 protein, CDR3 DNA. The D gene is left open where the match is weak. The size of a clone is reported for some rows only, either as once, few or many, or as a class for expanded clones.

d_gene: TRBD2
v_gene: TRBV28
abundance: few
j_gene: TRBJ2-3
CDR3aa: CASSFPVTSGGSTDTQYF
CDR3nt: TGTGCCAGCAGTTTCCCTGTGACTAGCGGGGGGAGCACAGATACGCAGTATTTT

d_gene: .
v_gene: TRBV24-1
abundance: .
j_gene: TRBJ2-1
CDR3aa: CATSYGPGFDEQFF
CDR3nt: TGTGCCACCAGTTACGGGCCAGGTTTCGATGAGCAGTTCTTC

d_gene: .
v_gene: TRBV5-1
abundance: .
j_gene: TRBJ2-1
CDR3aa: CASSVDQMADNEQFF
CDR3nt: TGCGCCAGCAGCGTGGACCAAATGGCGGACAATGAGCAGTTCTTC

d_gene: TRBD1
v_gene: TRBV28
abundance: .
j_gene: TRBJ1-2
CDR3aa: CASKYRGQANYGYTF
CDR3nt: TGTGCCAGCAAATACAGGGGGCAAGCTAACTATGGCTACACCTTC

d_gene: .
v_gene: TRBV5-1
abundance: few
j_gene: TRBJ2-5
CDR3aa: CASSSTGTQYF
CDR3nt: TGCGCCAGCAGCTCAACCGGGACCCAGTACTTC

d_gene: TRBD1
v_gene: TRBV2
abundance: .
j_gene: TRBJ2-5
CDR3aa: CTFCRGTGDEASQETQYF
CDR3nt: TGTACCTTCTGTCGTGGGACAGGGGACGAGGCATCCCAAGAGACCCAGTACTTC

d_gene: .
v_gene: TRBV4-1
abundance: many
j_gene: TRBJ1-5
CDR3aa: CASSQVRGGPLNQPQHF
CDR3nt: TGCGCCAGCAGCCAAGTGAGGGGCGGGCCCCTCAATCAGCCCCAGCATTTT

d_gene: .
v_gene: TRBV7-9
abundance: .
j_gene: TRBJ2-2
CDR3aa: CASSVPTSGELFF
CDR3nt: TGTGCCAGCAGCGTACCTACTAGCGGGGAGCTGTTTTTT

d_gene: .
v_gene: TRBV20-1
abundance: .
j_gene: TRBJ2-3
CDR3aa: CSARAGRGFTDTQYF
CDR3nt: TGCAGTGCTAGAGCAGGAAGGGGATTCACAGATACGCAGTATTTT

d_gene: .
v_gene: TRBV24-1
abundance: .
j_gene: TRBJ2-3
CDR3aa: CATGFSHTQYF
CDR3nt: TGTGCCACCGGTTTTAGCCATACGCAGTATTTT

d_gene: .
v_gene: TRBV15
abundance: few
j_gene: TRBJ2-3
CDR3aa: CATSRVPDIITDTQYF
CDR3nt: TGTGCCACCAGCAGAGTCCCGGACATCATCACAGATACGCAGTATTTT

d_gene: TRBD2
v_gene: TRBV20-1
abundance: few
j_gene: TRBJ2-1
CDR3aa: CSAPDLLRGWSSYNEQFF
CDR3nt: TGCAGTGCTCCCGATCTTCTGCGGGGGTGGAGCTCCTACAATGAGCAGTTCTTC

d_gene: TRBD2
v_gene: TRBV5-1
abundance: many
j_gene: TRBJ2-1
CDR3aa: CASSHVALAGTGNEQFF
CDR3nt: TGCGCCAGCAGCCACGTTGCACTAGCGGGGACCGGGAATGAGCAGTTCTTC

d_gene: TRBD1
v_gene: TRBV7-3
abundance: few
j_gene: TRBJ2-6
CDR3aa: CASSKRTGTGANVLTF
CDR3nt: TGTGCCAGCAGCAAACGGACAGGGACTGGGGCCAACGTCCTGACTTTC

d_gene: .
v_gene: TRBV28
abundance: many
j_gene: TRBJ2-5
CDR3aa: CASARGLGETQYF
CDR3nt: TGTGCCAGTGCCAGGGGACTGGGAGAGACCCAGTACTTC

d_gene: .
v_gene: TRBV20-1
abundance: few
j_gene: TRBJ2-5
CDR3aa: CSARDNRETQYF
CDR3nt: TGCAGTGCTAGAGATAACAGAGAGACCCAGTACTTC

d_gene: TRBD1
v_gene: TRBV12-3/TRBV12-4
abundance: .
j_gene: TRBJ2-7
CDR3aa: CASSLRTGILSYEQYF
CDR3nt: TGTGCCAGCAGTTTGCGGACAGGGATCCTCTCCTACGAGCAGTACTTC

d_gene: .
v_gene: TRBV29-1
abundance: many
j_gene: TRBJ2-5
CDR3aa: CSVEGGQLETQYF
CDR3nt: TGCAGCGTTGAAGGCGGACAGCTCGAGACCCAGTACTTC

d_gene: .
v_gene: TRBV3-1
abundance: .
j_gene: TRBJ2-5
CDR3aa: CASSQEGAGMKRTQYF
CDR3nt: TGTGCCAGCAGCCAAGAGGGGGCTGGAATGAAGAGAACCCAGTACTTC

d_gene: TRBD1
v_gene: TRBV5-5
abundance: .
j_gene: TRBJ2-7
CDR3aa: CASSLGTRGIYEQYF
CDR3nt: TGTGCCAGCAGCTTGGGCACCAGGGGGATCTACGAGCAGTACTTC

d_gene: .
v_gene: TRBV20-1
abundance: .
j_gene: TRBJ1-5
CDR3aa: CSARDRGSSPGGYSNQPQHF
CDR3nt: TGCAGTGCTAGAGATCGAGGATCATCTCCGGGGGGATATAGCAATCAGCCCCAGCATTTT

d_gene: TRBD2
v_gene: TRBV5-1
abundance: few
j_gene: TRBJ2-7
CDR3aa: CASQEASGYYEQYF
CDR3nt: TGCGCCAGCCAGGAAGCTAGCGGATACTACGAGCAGTACTTC

d_gene: TRBD1
v_gene: TRBV4-3
abundance: .
j_gene: TRBJ2-6
CDR3aa: CASSQLTRGTGANVLTF
CDR3nt: TGCGCCAGCAGCCAACTAACCAGGGGGACCGGGGCCAACGTCCTGACTTTC

d_gene: TRBD2
v_gene: TRBV20-1
abundance: many
j_gene: TRBJ2-5
CDR3aa: CSARSSGGTQETQYF
CDR3nt: TGCAGTGCTAGATCTAGCGGGGGGACGCAAGAGACCCAGTACTTC

d_gene: TRBD2
v_gene: TRBV7-2
abundance: .
j_gene: TRBJ2-1
CDR3aa: CASSLQSGGLEQFF
CDR3nt: TGTGCCAGCAGCTTACAGAGCGGGGGGCTCGAGCAGTTCTTC

d_gene: .
v_gene: TRBV20-1
abundance: few
j_gene: TRBJ1-1
CDR3aa: CSARDEKSEAFF
CDR3nt: TGCAGTGCTAGAGATGAAAAGTCAGAAGCTTTCTTT

d_gene: TRBD1
v_gene: TRBV6-1
abundance: few
j_gene: TRBJ2-5
CDR3aa: CASSSGLGQVLEETQYF
CDR3nt: TGTGCCAGCAGCTCCGGGTTAGGACAGGTGCTCGAAGAGACCCAGTACTTC

d_gene: .
v_gene: TRBV12-3/TRBV12-4
abundance: .
j_gene: TRBJ2-3
CDR3aa: CASRESPGLVDADTQYF
CDR3nt: TGTGCCAGCAGAGAATCCCCGGGCCTCGTTGACGCAGATACGCAGTATTTT

d_gene: .
v_gene: TRBV29-1
abundance: many
j_gene: TRBJ1-1
CDR3aa: CSVAGRNMNTEAFF
CDR3nt: TGCAGCGTGGCGGGGAGGAACATGAACACTGAAGCTTTCTTT

d_gene: TRBD1
v_gene: TRBV28
abundance: .
j_gene: TRBJ1-3
CDR3aa: CASSLPGQGGGNTIYF
CDR3nt: TGTGCCAGCAGTTTGCCGGGACAGGGGGGAGGAAACACCATATATTTT

d_gene: .
v_gene: TRBV21-1
abundance: .
j_gene: TRBJ2-1
CDR3aa: CASSGPRGSNEQFF
CDR3nt: TGTGCCAGCAGCGGCCCCCGGGGAAGCAATGAGCAGTTCTTC

d_gene: TRBD2
v_gene: TRBV20-1
abundance: many
j_gene: TRBJ2-3
CDR3aa: CSARAGGDDTQYF
CDR3nt: TGCAGTGCTAGAGCGGGGGGGGACGATACGCAGTATTTT

d_gene: .
v_gene: TRBV18
abundance: .
j_gene: TRBJ2-2
CDR3aa: CASSPPGGPANTGELFF
CDR3nt: TGTGCCAGCTCACCACCCGGGGGCCCAGCGAACACCGGGGAGCTGTTTTTT

d_gene: TRBD1
v_gene: TRBV20-1
abundance: .
j_gene: TRBJ1-2
CDR3aa: CSARDRDREETYGYTF
CDR3nt: TGCAGTGCTAGAGATCGGGACAGGGAGGAGACCTATGGCTACACCTTC

d_gene: TRBD2
v_gene: TRBV12-3/TRBV12-4
abundance: few
j_gene: TRBJ2-3
CDR3aa: CASSFQRLANDTDTQYF
CDR3nt: TGTGCCAGCAGTTTCCAGAGACTAGCGAACGATACAGATACGCAGTATTTT

d_gene: TRBD1
v_gene: TRBV29-1
abundance: few
j_gene: TRBJ2-2
CDR3aa: CSATGQGINTGELFF
CDR3nt: TGCAGCGCTACCGGACAGGGGATAAACACCGGGGAGCTGTTTTTT

d_gene: .
v_gene: TRBV20-1
abundance: .
j_gene: TRBJ2-1
CDR3aa: CRTRGNEQFF
CDR3nt: TGCAGAACTAGGGGCAATGAGCAGTTCTTC

d_gene: TRBD2
v_gene: TRBV11-2
abundance: few
j_gene: TRBJ2-7
CDR3aa: CASSLMDRGVVFRYEQYF
CDR3nt: TGTGCCAGCAGCTTAATGGATCGGGGGGTCGTTTTTCGTTACGAGCAGTACTTC

d_gene: .
v_gene: TRBV20-1
abundance: few
j_gene: TRBJ1-5
CDR3aa: CSARDMRGGNQPQHF
CDR3nt: TGCAGTGCTAGAGATATGAGGGGGGGCAATCAGCCCCAGCATTTT

d_gene: .
v_gene: TRBV29-1
abundance: many
j_gene: TRBJ1-1
CDR3aa: CSYLGDWNTEAFF
CDR3nt: TGCAGCTACTTGGGGGACTGGAACACTGAAGCTTTCTTT

d_gene: .
v_gene: TRBV12-3/TRBV12-4
abundance: many
j_gene: TRBJ2-7
CDR3aa: CASSLKQGASYEQYF
CDR3nt: TGTGCCAGCAGTTTAAAACAGGGTGCCTCCTACGAGCAGTACTTC

d_gene: .
v_gene: TRBV9
abundance: .
j_gene: TRBJ2-1
CDR3aa: CASSVATGAPGNEQFF
CDR3nt: TGTGCCAGCAGCGTAGCTACGGGGGCCCCAGGCAATGAGCAGTTCTTC

d_gene: .
v_gene: TRBV4-2
abundance: few
j_gene: TRBJ2-7
CDR3aa: CASSQVSLSYEQYF
CDR3nt: TGTGCCAGCAGCCAAGTCTCGCTCAGCTACGAGCAGTACTTC

d_gene: TRBD2
v_gene: TRBV20-1
abundance: many
j_gene: TRBJ2-3
CDR3aa: CSARVDGSGNLDTQYF
CDR3nt: TGCAGTGCTAGAGTCGATGGTAGCGGGAATTTGGATACGCAGTATTTT

d_gene: TRBD1
v_gene: TRBV7-2
abundance: .
j_gene: TRBJ1-1
CDR3aa: CASSATGQGITEAFF
CDR3nt: TGTGCCAGCAGCGCGACAGGGCAAGGGATCACTGAAGCTTTCTTT

d_gene: TRBD1
v_gene: TRBV24-1
abundance: .
j_gene: TRBJ2-2
CDR3aa: CATSDLGQGFTGELFF
CDR3nt: TGTGCCACCAGTGATCTGGGACAGGGGTTCACCGGGGAGCTGTTTTTT

d_gene: .
v_gene: TRBV5-1
abundance: few
j_gene: TRBJ2-4
CDR3aa: CASSLEGEWAKNIQYF
CDR3nt: TGCGCCAGCAGCTTGGAGGGGGAGTGGGCCAAAAACATTCAGTACTTC

d_gene: .
v_gene: TRBV20-1
abundance: many
j_gene: TRBJ1-4
CDR3aa: CSAVGWRGNEKLFF
CDR3nt: TGCAGTGCTGTCGGTTGGAGGGGTAATGAAAAACTGTTTTTT

d_gene: .
v_gene: TRBV18
abundance: .
j_gene: TRBJ2-7
CDR3aa: CASSPQKGYAFYEQYF
CDR3nt: TGTGCCAGCTCACCACAGAAGGGGTATGCTTTCTACGAGCAGTACTTC

d_gene: TRBD1
v_gene: TRBV20-1
abundance: many
j_gene: TRBJ2-3
CDR3aa: CSAGRQGWRDTQYF
CDR3nt: TGCAGTGCGGGCAGACAGGGATGGAGGGATACGCAGTATTTT

d_gene: .
v_gene: TRBV20-1
abundance: many
j_gene: TRBJ2-7
CDR3aa: CSASEAGGTSSYEQYF
CDR3nt: TGCAGTGCTAGCGAAGCTGGTGGAACTAGCTCCTACGAGCAGTACTTC

d_gene: .
v_gene: TRBV12-3/TRBV12-4
abundance: many
j_gene: TRBJ2-6
CDR3aa: CASSFIDSYSGANVLTF
CDR3nt: TGTGCCAGCAGTTTCATCGACAGTTACTCTGGGGCCAACGTCCTGACTTTC

d_gene: TRBD2
v_gene: TRBV7-9
abundance: .
j_gene: TRBJ2-5
CDR3aa: CASSLDTTSGDETQYF
CDR3nt: TGTGCCAGCAGCTTAGATACGACTAGCGGGGACGAGACCCAGTACTTC

d_gene: .
v_gene: TRBV6-5
abundance: many
j_gene: TRBJ2-1
CDR3aa: CASSSAYNEQFF
CDR3nt: TGTGCCAGCAGTTCGGCATACAATGAGCAGTTCTTC